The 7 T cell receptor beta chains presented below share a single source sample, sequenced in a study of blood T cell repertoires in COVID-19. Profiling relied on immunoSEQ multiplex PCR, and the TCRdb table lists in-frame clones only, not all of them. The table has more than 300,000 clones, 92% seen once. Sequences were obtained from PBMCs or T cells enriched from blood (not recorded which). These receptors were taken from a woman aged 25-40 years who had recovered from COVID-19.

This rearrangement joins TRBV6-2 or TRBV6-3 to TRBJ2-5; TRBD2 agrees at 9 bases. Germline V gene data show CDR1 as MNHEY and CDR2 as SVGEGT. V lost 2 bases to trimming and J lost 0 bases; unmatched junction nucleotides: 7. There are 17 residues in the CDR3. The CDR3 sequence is CASSYGWAGGNQETQYF. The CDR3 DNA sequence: TGTGCCAGCAGTTACGGTTGGGCGGGGGGGAACCAAGAGACCCAGTACTTC.

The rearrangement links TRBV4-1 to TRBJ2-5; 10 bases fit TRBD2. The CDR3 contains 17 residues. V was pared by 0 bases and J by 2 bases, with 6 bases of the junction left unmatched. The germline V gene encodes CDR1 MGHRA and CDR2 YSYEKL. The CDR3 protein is CASSQEWGLAFQETQYF. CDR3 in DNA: TGCGCCAGCAGCCAAGAATGGGGACTAGCGTTTCAAGAGACCCAGTACTTC.

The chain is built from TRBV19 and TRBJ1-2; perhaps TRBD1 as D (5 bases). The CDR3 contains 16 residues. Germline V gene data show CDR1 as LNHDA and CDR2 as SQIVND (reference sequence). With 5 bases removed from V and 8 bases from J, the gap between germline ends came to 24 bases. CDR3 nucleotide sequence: TGTGCCAGTAGTGGCCACCGGGGGATCCCCCTACTCGGCTACACCTTC. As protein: CASSGHRGIPLLGYTF.

CDR3 bases: TGTGCCAGCAGCTTATTACCGGGGTCTAGCACAGATACGCAGTATTTT. As protein: CASSLLPGSSTDTQYF. The genes are TRBV7-9 and TRBJ2-3; a weak D match, TRBD2 (5 bases). Germline CDR1 SEHNR, CDR2 FQNEAQ (reference sequence). The germline V and J ends were trimmed by 2 bases and 0 bases, with 12 bases remaining between them. The CDR3 runs 16 residues.

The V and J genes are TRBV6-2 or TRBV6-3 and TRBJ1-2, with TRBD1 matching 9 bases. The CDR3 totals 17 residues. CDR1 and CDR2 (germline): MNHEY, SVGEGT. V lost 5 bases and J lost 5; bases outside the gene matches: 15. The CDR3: CASSPPGQGWGRYGYTF. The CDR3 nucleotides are TGTGCCAGCAGTCCACCGGGACAGGGATGGGGTCGGTATGGCTACACCTTC.

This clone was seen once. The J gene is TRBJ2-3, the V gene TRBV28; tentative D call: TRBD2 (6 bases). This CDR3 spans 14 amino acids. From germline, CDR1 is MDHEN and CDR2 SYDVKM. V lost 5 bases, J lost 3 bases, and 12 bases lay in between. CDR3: CASSPMTSTDTQYF. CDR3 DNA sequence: TGTGCCAGCAGTCCGATGACTAGTACAGATACGCAGTATTTT.

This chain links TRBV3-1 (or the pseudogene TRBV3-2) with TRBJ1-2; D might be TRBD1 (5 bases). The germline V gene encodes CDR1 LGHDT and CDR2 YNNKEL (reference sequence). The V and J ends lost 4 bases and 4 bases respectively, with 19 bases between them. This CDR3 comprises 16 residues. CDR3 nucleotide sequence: TGTGCCAGCAGCCCGCCGGGACTCCTCCTCCGCTATGGCTACACCTTC. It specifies CASSPPGLLLRYGYTF.